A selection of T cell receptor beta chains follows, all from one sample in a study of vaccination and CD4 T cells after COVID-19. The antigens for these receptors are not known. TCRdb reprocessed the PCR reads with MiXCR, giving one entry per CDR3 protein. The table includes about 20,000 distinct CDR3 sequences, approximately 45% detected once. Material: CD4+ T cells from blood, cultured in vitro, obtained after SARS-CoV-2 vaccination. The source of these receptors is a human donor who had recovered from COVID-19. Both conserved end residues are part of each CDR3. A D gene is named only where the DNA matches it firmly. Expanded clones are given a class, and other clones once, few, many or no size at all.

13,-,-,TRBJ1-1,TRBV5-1,CASSPLGNTEAFF,TGCGCCAGCAGCCCCCTAGGGAACACTGAAGCTTTCTTT
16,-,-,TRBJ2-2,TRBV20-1,CSASPPLGKGTGELFF,TGCAGTGCTAGTCCCCCCCTCGGGAAAGGCACCGGGGAGCTGTTTTTT
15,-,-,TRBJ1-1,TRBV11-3,CASSLGSRAGTEAFF,TGTGCCAGCAGCTTAGGCTCTCGGGCGGGCACTGAAGCTTTCTTT
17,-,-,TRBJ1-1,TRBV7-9,CASSGSGKRRTSTEAFF,TGTGCCAGCAGTGGGTCGGGAAAAAGACGGACCTCGACTGAAGCTTTCTTT
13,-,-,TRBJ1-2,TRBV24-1,CATPRGLKVGYTF,TGTGCCACTCCTAGGGGTTTGAAAGTCGGCTACACCTTC
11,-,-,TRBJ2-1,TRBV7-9,CASSLNNEQFF,TGTGCCAGCAGCCTTAACAATGAGCAGTTCTTC
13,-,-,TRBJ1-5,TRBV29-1,CSVVSEGNQPQHF,TGCAGCGTTGTATCCGAGGGCAATCAGCCCCAGCATTTT
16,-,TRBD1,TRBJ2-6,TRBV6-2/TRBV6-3,CASRTGGLSGANVLTF,TGTGCCAGCAGAACAGGGGGACTCTCTGGGGCCAACGTCCTGACTTTC
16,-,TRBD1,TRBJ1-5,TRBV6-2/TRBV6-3,CASTLDGTGVNQPQHF,TGTGCCAGCACCCTAGACGGGACAGGGGTTAATCAGCCCCAGCATTTT
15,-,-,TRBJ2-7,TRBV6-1,CASSEVGRGPYEQYF,TGTGCCAGCAGTGAAGTGGGCCGGGGCCCCTACGAGCAGTACTTC
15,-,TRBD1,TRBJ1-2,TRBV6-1,CASRRQDQGAYGYTF,TGTGCCAGCAGGCGACAGGACCAGGGGGCGTATGGCTACACCTTC
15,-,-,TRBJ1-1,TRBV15,CATSRDSGETTEAFF,TGTGCCACCAGCAGAGATTCCGGGGAGACTACTGAAGCTTTCTTT
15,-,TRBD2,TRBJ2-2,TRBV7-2,CASNHPGGMGGELFF,TGTGCCAGCAATCATCCGGGAGGGATGGGCGGGGAGCTGTTTTTT
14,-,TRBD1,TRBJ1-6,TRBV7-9,CASSLGDRASPLHF,TGTGCCAGCAGCTTAGGGGACAGGGCTTCACCCCTCCACTTT
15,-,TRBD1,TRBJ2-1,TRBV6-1,CASATRTGSYNEQFF,TGTGCCAGCGCGACGCGGACAGGGTCCTACAATGAGCAGTTCTTC
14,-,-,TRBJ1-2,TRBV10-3,CAISPGAGPYGYTF,TGTGCCATCAGCCCCGGTGCAGGGCCTTATGGCTACACCTTC
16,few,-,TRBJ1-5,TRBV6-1,CASSLARGNSNQPQHF,TGTGCCAGCAGTCTCGCGCGTGGTAATAGCAATCAGCCCCAGCATTTT
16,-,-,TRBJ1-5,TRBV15,CATSRKVGVGNQPQHF,TGTGCCACCAGCAGGAAGGTGGGGGTTGGCAATCAGCCCCAGCATTTT
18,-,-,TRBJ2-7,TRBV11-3,CASSLIRAGDAISYEQYF,TGTGCCAGCAGCTTAATACGAGCGGGTGATGCGATCTCCTACGAGCAGTACTTC
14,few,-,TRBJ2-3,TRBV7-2,CASSLVGAPDTQYF,TGTGCCAGCAGCTTGGTGGGTGCCCCAGATACGCAGTATTTT
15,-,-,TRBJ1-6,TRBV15,CATSRDLGGSSPLHF,TGTGCCACCAGCAGAGATCTCGGGGGATCTTCACCCCTCCACTTT
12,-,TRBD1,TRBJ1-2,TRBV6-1,CASSRQGYGYTF,TGTGCCAGCAGTCGACAGGGTTATGGCTACACCTTC
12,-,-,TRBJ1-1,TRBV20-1,CSARTMSTEAFF,TGCAGTGCTAGGACCATGAGCACTGAAGCTTTCTTT
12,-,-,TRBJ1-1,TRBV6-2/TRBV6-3,CASSWVNTEAFF,TGTGCCAGCAGTTGGGTGAACACTGAAGCTTTCTTT
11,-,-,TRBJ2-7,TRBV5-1,CASSLEHEQYF,TGCGCCAGCAGCTTGGAACACGAGCAGTACTTC
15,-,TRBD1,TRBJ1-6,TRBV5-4,CASSLGGQGNSPLHF,TGTGCCAGCAGCTTGGGGGGACAGGGTAATTCACCCCTCCACTTT
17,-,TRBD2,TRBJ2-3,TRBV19,CASNRSPLAGTSDTQYF,TGTGCCAGTAACCGAAGCCCCCTAGCGGGCACCTCAGATACGCAGTATTTT
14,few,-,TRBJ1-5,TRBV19,CASRQDLSNQPQHF,TGTGCCAGTAGACAGGATCTTAGCAATCAGCCCCAGCATTTT
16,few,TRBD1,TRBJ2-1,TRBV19,CASTAGQGSSYNEQFF,TGTGCCAGTACAGCGGGACAGGGTAGCTCCTACAATGAGCAGTTCTTC